The clone carrying this T cell receptor beta chain has a handful of counts. Its specificity is unknown. The data originate from a study of T-cell memory formation after mild COVID-19. Study details: Among the donors, TCR clusters were largely specific to each donor.

Constant-segment-primed 5'RACE gave TCR alpha and TCR beta cDNA libraries with sample barcodes and UMIs. TCRdb re-analysed the 5' RACE reads in MiXCR, keeping a single row per CDR3 protein. Here the sample spans about 180,000 distinct CDR3 sequences, roughly 17% being singletons. The study's findings and limits: Pre-infection memory harbored some responding clones, suggesting cross-reactive memory joined.

This CDR3 is 13 amino acids long. V lost 3 bases and J lost 0, with 7 bases in between. Germline V gene data show CDR1 as DFQATT and CDR2 as SNEGSKA (reference sequence). The chain employs TRBV20-1 and TRBJ2-3; TRBD2 is a possible D gene (6 bases). The TCR sequence derives from an adult woman who had mild COVID-19 (a few samples of this study predate the infection). Cell type and time point are not known. The sequencing input was PBMCs or a T cell subset sorted from them (not recorded which). The CDR3 protein is CSARGGSTDTQYF. The CDR3, as DNA: TGCAGTGCTAGGGGAGGAAGCACAGATACGCAGTATTTT.